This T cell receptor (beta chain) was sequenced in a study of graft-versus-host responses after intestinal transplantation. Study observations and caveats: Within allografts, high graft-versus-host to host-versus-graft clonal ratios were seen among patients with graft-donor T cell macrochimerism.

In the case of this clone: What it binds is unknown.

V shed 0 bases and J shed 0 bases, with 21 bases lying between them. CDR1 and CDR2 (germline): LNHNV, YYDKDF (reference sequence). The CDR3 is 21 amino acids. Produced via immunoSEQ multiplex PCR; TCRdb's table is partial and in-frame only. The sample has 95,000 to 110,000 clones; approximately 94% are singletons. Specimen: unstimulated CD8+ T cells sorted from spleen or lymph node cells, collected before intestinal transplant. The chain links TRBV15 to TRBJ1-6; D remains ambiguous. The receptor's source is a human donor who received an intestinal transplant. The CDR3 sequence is CATSRDRGFSEPFSYNSPLHF. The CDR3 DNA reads TGTGCCACCAGCAGAGATCGTGGTTTTTCGGAGCCCTTCTCCTATAATTCACCCCTCCACTTT.